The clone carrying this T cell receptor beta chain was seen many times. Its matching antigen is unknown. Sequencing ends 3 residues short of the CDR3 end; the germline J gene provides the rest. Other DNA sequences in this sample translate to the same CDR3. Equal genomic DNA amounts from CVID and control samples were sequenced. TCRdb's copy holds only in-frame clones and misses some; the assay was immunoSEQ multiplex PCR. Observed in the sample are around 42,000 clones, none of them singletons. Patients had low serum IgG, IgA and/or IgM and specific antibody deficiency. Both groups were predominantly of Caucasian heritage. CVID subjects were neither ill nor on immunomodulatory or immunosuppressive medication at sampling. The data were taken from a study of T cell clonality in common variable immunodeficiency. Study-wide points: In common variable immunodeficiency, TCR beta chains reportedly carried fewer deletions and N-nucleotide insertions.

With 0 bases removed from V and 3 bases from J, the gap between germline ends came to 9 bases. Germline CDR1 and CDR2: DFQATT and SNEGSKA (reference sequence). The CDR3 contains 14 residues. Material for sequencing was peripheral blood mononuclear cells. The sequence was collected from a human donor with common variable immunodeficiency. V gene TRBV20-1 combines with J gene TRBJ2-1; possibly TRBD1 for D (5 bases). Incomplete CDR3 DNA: TGCAGTGCTAGAGATCGCCAGGGCTACAATGAG. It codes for CSARDRQGYNE. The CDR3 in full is CSARDRQGYNEQFF.